A few counts support the clone carrying this T cell receptor (beta chain). Its cognate antigen is unknown. CDR1 and CDR2 (germline): DFQATT, SNEGSKA (reference sequence). This CDR3 is built from 20 residues. J gave up 1 base and V 0 bases, and 11 bases lay outside the gene matches. This sample is part of a study of naive and memory T cell subsets. Study observations and caveats: Findings for naive and memory subsets could not be checked against ground truth. Diversity fell and Gini index rose from naive through CM, EM, EMRA.

Cells stained for CD3, CD4, CD8, CD45RA and CD27 were sorted into four subsets. The beta constant-region primer was an equimolar mix of two oligonucleotides covering TRBC1 and TRBC2. A 12-nucleotide UMI and the SP2 primer were added to the cDNA 3' end by oligonucleotide ligation. TCRdb re-called the UMI-ligation and nested PCR reads with MiXCR, one entry per CDR3 protein. Among over 20,000 distinct CDR3 sequences listed, 11% were seen once. The chain uses TRBV20-1 and TRBJ2-3, with TRBD2 identical over 15 bases. The sequence derives from a human donor in good health. The sequenced sample consisted of central memory CD8+ T cells from blood. The CDR3 bases are TGCAGTGCTAGAGACCCGGGACTAGCGGGAGGTTGGGATGGCACAGATACGCAGTATTTT. This translates into CSARDPGLAGGWDGTDTQYF.